A selection of T cell receptor beta chains follows, all from one sample in a study of shared clonotypes between healthy human individuals. Using immunoSEQ multiplex PCR, the repertoire was profiled, and TCRdb retains in-frame clones only, with some absent. The sample yields roughly 1,000,000 clones, more than 75% seen once. The sample taken for sequencing was memory CD4+ T cells from PBMCs. The receptor set was obtained from a man between 18 and 35 years old in good health. Some clones in this sample may be carry-over from other donors' samples. The conserved cysteine and the conserved F or W are not part of the CDR3 here.

j_gene,len,v_gene,CDR3aa
TRBJ2-5,11,TRBV6-4,ASSERETETQY
TRBJ1-1,13,TRBV19,ASSIARQMNTEAF
TRBJ2-7,11,TRBV11-2,ASSSPGFYEQY
TRBJ1-1,11,TRBV29-1,SVRQVVNTEAF
TRBJ2-3,13,TRBV11-3,ASSLHGRDTDTQY
TRBJ2-7,10,TRBV30,ACFRTAYEQY
TRBJ2-1,12,TRBV5-4,ASSGVDTYNEQF
TRBJ1-1,12,TRBV28,ASKKVLMNTEAF
TRBJ2-7,11,TRBV10-3,ATQRTGDNEQY
TRBJ1-1,11,TRBV7-9,ASSLRQGVRAF
TRBJ2-5,10,TRBV6-5,ASGRDQETQY
TRBJ2-1,13,TRBV6-1,ASSVGLPSYNEQF
TRBJ1-2,13,TRBV7-3,ASSQDGGANYGYT
TRBJ2-5,11,TRBV6-5,ASRGQSRETQY
TRBJ2-7,11,TRBV29-1,SVRDPSSYEQY
TRBJ2-1,12,TRBV11-2,ASSLSGSNYEQF
TRBJ1-6,12,TRBV2,ASSDGQGEPPLH
TRBJ1-4,11,TRBV30,AWTKQTNEKLF
TRBJ1-2,10,TRBV30,ACTGWAYGYT
TRBJ1-5,13,TRBV6-5,ASSYSYTGDQPQH
TRBJ1-2,12,TRBV19,ASSLPNRDTYYT
TRBJ2-7,11,TRBV11-2,ASSLDGVGEQY
TRBJ2-1,8,TRBV29-1,SGGQDEQF
TRBJ2-1,15,TRBV7-2,ASSLAGTSGGRNEQF
TRBJ2-7,13,TRBV6-6,ASTEGTEPSYEQY
TRBJ2-5,13,TRBV5-1,ASSLESRGTETQY
TRBJ1-1,13,TRBV9,ASSPTGQGGTEAF
TRBJ2-6,17,TRBV18,ASSPITGTGPSGANVLT
TRBJ1-2,12,TRBV19,ASSIPGRPYGYT
TRBJ2-3,13,TRBV2,ASSGLAGRTDTQY
TRBJ2-1,15,TRBV29-1,SVGGTSGTSSYNEQF
TRBJ2-5,13,TRBV7-6,ASSPLGGGGETQY
TRBJ2-2,9,TRBV20-1,SARRAGELF
TRBJ2-1,12,TRBV6-1,ASSGAYSYNEQF
TRBJ2-5,11,TRBV6-6,ASKLAGGETQY
TRBJ1-1,13,TRBV4-1,ASSQVGQGVTEAF
TRBJ1-1,11,TRBV7-3,ASSLTGWTDAF
TRBJ1-2,14,TRBV6-1,ASSEESMWGRRGYT
TRBJ2-5,11,TRBV7-3,ASSRGLGETQY
TRBJ2-5,14,TRBV7-6,ASSLLRSGAQETQY
TRBJ2-7,11,TRBV5-4,ASSPVTGSEQY
TRBJ2-1,11,TRBV19,ASSPRGYNEQF
TRBJ2-5,12,TRBV29-1,SVEEARGQETQY
TRBJ1-1,12,TRBV5-1,ASRRSGAFDEAF
TRBJ2-7,13,TRBV5-1,ASSPGTSGRNEQY
TRBJ2-2,14,TRBV4-2,ASSQGDSGHTGELF
TRBJ1-1,15,TRBV7-3,ASSPNPPGTGNTEAF
TRBJ2-5,12,TRBV28,ASRPSPPQETQY
TRBJ2-1,14,TRBV5-4,ASRTGGIGVHNEQF
TRBJ2-5,16,TRBV9,ASSVGRSGGSDQETQY
TRBJ2-3,11,TRBV7-2,ASSSASTDTQY
TRBJ2-7,12,TRBV6-6,ASKERGGSYEQY
TRBJ1-5,14,TRBV6-6,ASSYASGLSNQPQH